The clone carrying this T cell receptor (beta chain) was observed at least ten times. Its specificity is not known. The source of the sample is a study of molecular identifiers for immune sequencing clone quantification. General study points: Even with more than 950,000 naive cells present, spiked Jurkat TCR RNA from one cell was reportedly detectable.

TCRdb redid the calling of the PCR reads with MiXCR, one entry per CDR3 protein. The sample contains a few hundred thousand distinct CDR3 sequences, about 25% of which appear only once. Source material: naive CD8+ T cells from blood, with Jurkat cell RNA spiked in. Subset denoted: FACS-sorted CD8+CD4-CCR7+CD45RA+ naive T cells. This sequence originates from a human donor in good health. Some libraries in this study had Jurkat cell RNA spiked in.

For the CDR3, the DNA is TGTGCCAGCAGCTTAGAACAGGGAATGAACACTGAAGCTTTCTTT. Residues: CASSLEQGMNTEAFF. The rearrangement uses TRBV7-9 and TRBJ1-1, with D possibly being TRBD1 (6 bases). The CDR3 runs to 15 residues. Germline V gene data show CDR1 as SEHNR and CDR2 as FQNEAQ (reference sequence). V was clipped by 1 base and J by 0 bases, with 9 bases between them.